Listed below are T cell receptor beta chains from one sample, sequenced in a study of metastatic and nonmetastatic thyroid tumors. TCRdb re-called clones via MiXCR from the PCR reads. The sample consists of about 23,000 clones, roughly 24% of them appearing once. The sample comprised blood. The receptors stem from a male donor with papillary thyroid cancer or a benign thyroid nodule (not recorded which). Some clones in this sample may be carry-over from other donors' samples. CDR3s include the opening cysteine and the closing phenylalanine or tryptophan. Fields, in order: CDR3 protein, CDR3 DNA, clone size, V gene, J gene, D gene. The D gene is left open where the match is weak. Size tells how often a clone was seen (once, few, many) or the class of an expanded clone, and some rows leave it out.

CASSEQGLAGGRSYEQYF	TGTGCCAGCAGTGAACAGGGCCTAGCGGGAGGACGCTCGTACGAGCAGTACTTC	few	TRBV6-1	TRBJ2-7	TRBD2
CASSLQQGSSRTEAFF	TGTGCCAGCAGCTTACAGCAGGGTAGTTCGCGTACTGAAGCTTTCTTT	NA	TRBV7-8	TRBJ1-1	NA
CDSTDGQGMDTQYF	TGTGACAGCACCGACGGACAGGGGATGGATACCCAGTACTTC	NA	TRBV7-2	TRBJ2-5	TRBD1
CAWSLLVNTGELFF	TGTGCCTGGAGTTTACTGGTTAACACCGGGGAGCTGTTTTTT	NA	TRBV30	TRBJ2-2	NA
CASSPWTSTGELFF	TGTGCCAGCAGCCCCTGGACTAGCACCGGGGAGCTGTTTTTT	NA	TRBV7-8	TRBJ2-2	TRBD2
CASSARTSGGTYEQYF	TGCGCCAGCAGTGCCCGGACGAGCGGGGGAACGTACGAGCAGTACTTC	NA	TRBV27	TRBJ2-7	TRBD2
CASSSRDRRPDTQYF	TGTGCCAGCAGCAGCCGGGACAGGCGCCCAGATACGCAGTATTTT	many	TRBV5-4	TRBJ2-3	TRBD1
CASSPDRGNQPQHF	TGTGCCAGCAGCCCGGACAGGGGCAATCAGCCCCAGCATTTT	NA	TRBV12-3/TRBV12-4	TRBJ1-5	TRBD1
CASSLARTSYEQYF	TGTGCCAGCAGCTTGGCGCGGACCTCCTACGAGCAGTACTTC	many	TRBV7-2	TRBJ2-7	NA
CASILCPVTNLNTEAFF	TGTGCCAGCATCTTATGTCCAGTTACAAACTTGAACACTGAAGCTTTCTTT	NA	TRBV11-2	TRBJ1-1	NA
CASSIKPAVYQPQHF	TGTGCCAGTAGTATTAAGCCAGCCGTATATCAGCCCCAGCATTTT	medium-sized	TRBV19	TRBJ1-5	NA